One and the same sample provided the 21 T cell receptor beta chains below, sequenced in a study of T cell responses to AZD1222 COVID-19 vaccine. TCRdb's table, derived via immunoSEQ multiplex PCR, lists solely in-frame clones and lacks some. This sample yields 95,000 to 100,000 clones, of which roughly 86% are seen a single time; 10% to 13% belongs to the top ten. This specimen was peripheral blood, taken 28 days after the second AZD1222 dose. The source is an adult who received the AZD1222 COVID-19 vaccine.

The rearrangement uses TRBV23-1 and TRBJ1-2; 7 nucleotides agree with TRBD1. TRBV23-1 is identified as an open reading frame with a role that is uncertain. V dropped 0 bases and J dropped 4; count of bases not matched to a gene: 17. The CDR3 has 19 amino acids. The CDR3 protein is CASSQSSLPTGAVGYGYTF. The DNA for the CDR3 is TGCGCCAGCAGTCAATCGTCCCTCCCTACAGGGGCAGTGGGCTATGGCTACACCTTC.

This clone has only one observation. The chain links TRBV6-6 to TRBJ2-7; D may correspond to TRBD1 or TRBD2 (6 bases each). The CDR3 is made up of 16 amino acids. V dropped 7 bases and J dropped 2 bases, with 21 bases sitting between them. Germline lookup yields CDR1 MNHNY and CDR2 SVGAGI (reference sequence). CDR3 in DNA: TGTGCCAGCACCGACAGAGGGGGGCTCGATACCTACGAGCAGTACTTC. Its translation is CASTDRGGLDTYEQYF.

The chain employs TRBV24-1 and TRBJ1-5; D is perhaps TRBD1 (5 bases). The CDR3 length is 15 residues. The germline V gene has CDR1 KGHDR and CDR2 SFDVKD. The V end was cut by 4 bases, the J end by 3 bases, with 12 bases between. The CDR3 DNA reads as TGTGCCACCAGTGACTCTACAGGAATCAATCAGCCCCAGCATTTT. It encodes CATSDSTGINQPQHF.

The chain couples TRBV2 to TRBJ2-7; D may be TRBD1 or TRBD2 (5 bases each). Germline assignment: CDR1 SNHLY and CDR2 FYNNEI. V was cut by 3 bases and J by 5 bases, with 14 bases left in between. The CDR3 covers 14 residues. This chain's CDR3 is CASSDLRGWNEQYF. Written as DNA, the CDR3 is TGTGCCAGCAGTGATTTGAGGGGTTGGAACGAGCAGTACTTC.

The rearrangement uses TRBV29-1 and TRBJ2-1; 7 nucleotides line up with TRBD2. Germline-derived CDR1 and CDR2 are SQVTM and ANQGSEA. V lost 5 bases to trimming and J lost 0 bases; unmatched junction nucleotides: 7. The CDR3 is 15 amino acids. CDR3 loop: CSVRGGGSSYNEQFF. CDR3 DNA sequence: TGCAGCGTTCGCGGTGGCGGGAGCTCCTACAATGAGCAGTTCTTC.

The chain joins TRBV6-5 to TRBJ2-7, with 8 nucleotides matching TRBD2. Germline CDR1 reads MNHEY; CDR2 reads SVGAGI. V dropped 6 bases and J dropped 3; count of bases not matched to a gene: 4. The CDR3 is 13 residues long. Here the CDR3 reads CASRGTSNYEQYF. CDR3 DNA: TGTGCCAGCAGAGGGACTAGTAACTACGAGCAGTACTTC.

This clone was detected a few times. The rearrangement uses TRBV3-1 (or the pseudogene TRBV3-2) and TRBJ2-7; D may match TRBD1 or TRBD2 (5 bases each). Trimming removed 0 bases from V and 2 bases from J, with 23 bases in between. The germline CDR1 and CDR2 sequences are LGHDT and YNNKEL (reference sequence). This CDR3 is built from 19 residues. CDR3 protein: CASSQDPYEEGNGPYEQYF. CDR3 bases: TGTGCCAGCAGCCAAGATCCGTACGAAGAGGGGAATGGACCCTACGAGCAGTACTTC.

V is TRBV7-9 and J is TRBJ2-7; TRBD2 matches at 14 bases. V was pared by 4 bases and J by 3 bases, with 11 bases of the junction left unmatched. Germline V CDR1 and CDR2: SEHNR, FQNEAQ (reference sequence). This CDR3 region has 18 residues. CDR3 DNA sequence: TGTGCCAGCAGCTCTATAACCCGCGGACTAGCGGGAGGCTACGAGCAGTACTTC. Translating gives CASSSITRGLAGGYEQYF.

The gene calls are TRBV6-1 and TRBJ2-7; D gene uncertain. Trimming left V 6 bases short and J 2 bases short, with 5 bases between. The germline CDR1 and CDR2 sequences are MNHNS and SASEGT. There are 11 residues in the CDR3. CDR3 DNA: TGTGCCAGCAGCCACACCTACGAGCAGTACTTC. Amino acid sequence: CASSHTYEQYF.

V and J are TRBV19 and TRBJ1-1; 7 bases match TRBD1. The CDR3 has 14 amino acids. The germline CDR1 and CDR2 sequences are LNHDA and SQIVND (reference sequence). V was pared by 4 bases and J by 5 bases, with 7 bases of the junction left unmatched. In DNA, the CDR3 is TGTGCCAGTAGTAGAGGGACAGCCAGAACTGAAGCTTTCTTT. Encoded protein: CASSRGTARTEAFF. Complete variable domain (other parts from reference TRBV19 and TRBJ1-1): DGGITQSPKYLFRKEGQNVTLSCEQNLNHDAMYWYRQDPGQGLRLIYYSQIVNDFQKGDIAEGYSVSREKKESFPLTVTSAQKNPTAFYLCASSRGTARTEAFFGQGTRLTVV.

This chain joins TRBV19 and TRBJ1-6; no firm D call. Deletions cut 6 bases from V and 7 bases from J, with 13 bases between. CDR3 length equals 14 residues. Germline V lookup: CDR1 LNHDA, CDR2 SQIVND (reference sequence). The chain's CDR3 is CASRPTLGNSPLHF. In nucleotides, the CDR3 is TGTGCCAGTAGACCCACCTTGGGGAATTCACCCCTCCACTTT.

V and J are TRBV2 and TRBJ1-1; D remains unclear. The length of the CDR3 is 13 residues. V lost 7 bases, J lost 0 bases, and 9 bases lay in between. Germline CDR1 reads SNHLY; CDR2 reads FYNNEI. The CDR3 bases are TGTGCCAGCATGGGGAAGGTGAACACTGAAGCTTTCTTT. Encoded protein: CASMGKVNTEAFF.

The chain employs TRBV5-6 and TRBJ2-7; 7 bases map to TRBD2. Germline V lookup: CDR1 SGHDT, CDR2 YYEEEE. The CDR3 runs to 17 residues. Trimming cost V 0 bases and J 6 bases; bases outside gene matches: 15. Here the CDR3 reads CASSLAATSWKFGEQYF. Here the CDR3 DNA reads TGTGCCAGCAGCTTGGCCGCGACTAGCTGGAAGTTTGGCGAGCAGTACTTC.

The chain uses TRBV5-4 and TRBJ1-3; weak D call: TRBD1 (6 bases). V dropped 5 bases and J dropped 7 bases, with 25 bases sitting between them. The CDR3 spans 17 residues. The V gene's germline CDR1 is SGHNT and CDR2 YYREEE (reference sequence). The CDR3 here is CASSQNRQSGGLNTIYF. The CDR3 DNA is TGTGCCAGCAGTCAGAACAGACAGTCGGGGGGCTTGAACACCATATATTTT.

The rearrangement joins TRBV7-9 to TRBJ2-3, with D perhaps matching TRBD2 (6 bases). The ends were cut back, 7 bases at V and 1 base at J, with 18 bases in the middle. CDR1 and CDR2 from the germline V gene are SEHNR and FQNEAQ (reference sequence). The CDR3 consists of 16 residues. CDR3 nucleotide sequence: TGTGCCAGCATCCGCAGAGGAGGGCCCGGCACAGATACGCAGTATTTT. Translation: CASIRRGGPGTDTQYF.

The rearrangement links TRBV5-6 to TRBJ1-3; TRBD1 agrees at 10 bases. The CDR3 runs 15 residues. Trimming at V came to 3 bases and at J to 8 bases, leaving 8 bases not matched to a gene. CDR1 is SGHDT, CDR2 YYEEEE, per germline. The CDR3 coding sequence is TGTGCCAGCAGCTCAGAGACAGGGGGCCCATACACCATATATTTT. It codes for CASSSETGGPYTIYF. Full variable domain (missing parts from reference TRBV5-6 and TRBJ1-3): DAGVTQSPTHLIKTRGQQVTLRCSPKSGHDTVSWYQQALGQGPQFIFQYYEEEERQRGNFPDRFSGHQFPNYSSELNVNALLLGDSALYLCASSSETGGPYTIYFGEGSWLTVV.

V is TRBV28 and J is TRBJ1-1; D possibly corresponds to TRBD1 (6 bases). Trimming stripped 7 bases from V and 0 bases from J, with 18 bases between. The CDR3 extends over 16 amino acids. Germline V gene sequence: CDR1 MDHEN, CDR2 SYDVKM. The CDR3 DNA sequence: TGTGCCAGCATATGGGGGGGCCGTTCCATGAACACTGAAGCTTTCTTT. Encoded protein: CASIWGGRSMNTEAFF.

The chain recombines TRBV10-3 with TRBJ1-1, with D possibly matching TRBD1 (6 bases). V was pared by 0 bases and J by 4 bases, with 12 bases between. Per the germline V gene, CDR1 is ENHRY and CDR2 is SYGVKD. The CDR3 has 15 residues. CDR3 sequence reads: CAISESGRGGTEAFF. CDR3 nucleotides: TGTGCCATCAGTGAGTCGGGCAGGGGAGGCACTGAAGCTTTCTTT.

This chain links TRBV28 with TRBJ1-3; 8 nucleotides match TRBD1. The germline V gene has CDR1 MDHEN and CDR2 SYDVKM. Losses at the gene ends were 6 bases for V and 2 bases for J; bases not matched to a gene: 6. This CDR3 comprises 15 residues. In DNA, the CDR3 is TGTGCCAGCAGACCTATGGACAGGGCTGGAAACACCATATATTTT. Residues: CASRPMDRAGNTIYF. Full variable domain (rest looked up from reference TRBV28 and TRBJ1-3): DVKVTQSSRYLVKRTGEKVFLECVQDMDHENMFWYRQDPGLGLRLIYFSYDVKMKEKGDIPEGYSVSREKKERFSLILESASTNQTSMYLCASRPMDRAGNTIYFGEGSWLTVV.

The chain is built from TRBV3-1 (or the pseudogene TRBV3-2) and TRBJ2-4; TRBD2 matches 13 bases. The CDR3 contains 17 residues. The germline V gene encodes CDR1 LGHDT and CDR2 YNNKEL (reference sequence). V shed 1 base and J 2 bases; nucleotides not matched to a gene: 2. This chain's CDR3 is CASSQGTSGSSKNIQYF. CDR3 DNA: TGTGCCAGCAGCCAAGGGACTAGCGGGAGTTCCAAAAACATTCAGTACTTC.

V and J are TRBV24-1 and TRBJ2-7; 12 bases fit TRBD1. The CDR3 length is 17 residues. Germline values: CDR1 KGHDR, CDR2 SFDVKD. J gave up 4 bases and V 3 bases, and 9 bases lay outside the gene matches. The CDR3 coding sequence is TGTGCCACCAGTGATGGGACAGGGGGCTCTAAGGCTTACGAGCAGTACTTC. Its translation: CATSDGTGGSKAYEQYF.